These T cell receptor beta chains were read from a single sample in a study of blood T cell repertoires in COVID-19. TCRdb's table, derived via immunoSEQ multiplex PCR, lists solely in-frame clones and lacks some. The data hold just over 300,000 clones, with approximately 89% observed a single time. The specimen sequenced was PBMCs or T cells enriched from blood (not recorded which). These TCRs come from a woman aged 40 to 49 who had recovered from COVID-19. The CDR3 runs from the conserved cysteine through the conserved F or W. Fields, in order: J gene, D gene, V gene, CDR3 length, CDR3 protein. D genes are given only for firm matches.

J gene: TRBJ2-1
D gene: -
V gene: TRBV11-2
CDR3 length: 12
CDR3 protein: CASSLRLHEQFF

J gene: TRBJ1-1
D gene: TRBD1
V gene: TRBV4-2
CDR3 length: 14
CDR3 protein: CASSQQGQGPEAFF

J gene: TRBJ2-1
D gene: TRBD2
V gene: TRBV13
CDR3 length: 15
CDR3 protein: CASSLVAGGRNEQFF

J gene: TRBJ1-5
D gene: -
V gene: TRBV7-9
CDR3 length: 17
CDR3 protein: CASSLASGSLGNQPQHF

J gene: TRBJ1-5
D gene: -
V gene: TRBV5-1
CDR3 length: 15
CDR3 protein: CASSLEGTSNQPQHF

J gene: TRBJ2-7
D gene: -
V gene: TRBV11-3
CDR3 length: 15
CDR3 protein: CASSQGVQLEIEQYF

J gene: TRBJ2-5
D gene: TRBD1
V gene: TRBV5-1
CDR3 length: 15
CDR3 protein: CASSLDRDRGETQYF

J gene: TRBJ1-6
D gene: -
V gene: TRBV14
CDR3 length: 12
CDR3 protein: CASSVINSPLHF

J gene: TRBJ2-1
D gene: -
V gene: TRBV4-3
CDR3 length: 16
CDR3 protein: CASSQDRGPSYNEQFF

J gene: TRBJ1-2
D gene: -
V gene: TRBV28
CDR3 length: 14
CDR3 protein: CASSLLRELNSYTF

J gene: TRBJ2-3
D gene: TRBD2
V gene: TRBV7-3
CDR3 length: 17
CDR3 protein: CASSAGTSGVRTDTQYF

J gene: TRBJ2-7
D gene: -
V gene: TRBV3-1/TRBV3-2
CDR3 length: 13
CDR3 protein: CASSQGGGHEQYF

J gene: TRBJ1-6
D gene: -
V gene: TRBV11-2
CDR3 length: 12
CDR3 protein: CASSPPGRPLHF

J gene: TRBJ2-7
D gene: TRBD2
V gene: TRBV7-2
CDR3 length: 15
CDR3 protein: CASSISGGLIYEQYF

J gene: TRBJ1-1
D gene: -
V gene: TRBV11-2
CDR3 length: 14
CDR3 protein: CASNPGGSNTEAFF

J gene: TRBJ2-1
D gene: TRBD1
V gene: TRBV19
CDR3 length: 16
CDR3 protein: CASSIDQGGAWNEQFF

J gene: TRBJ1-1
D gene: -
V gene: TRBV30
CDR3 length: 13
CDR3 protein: CAWSATLNTEAFF

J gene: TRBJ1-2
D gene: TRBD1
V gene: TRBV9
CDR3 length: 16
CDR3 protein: CASSVSTGVLGYGYTF

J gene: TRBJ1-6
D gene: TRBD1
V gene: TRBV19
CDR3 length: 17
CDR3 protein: CASSPGQLLSYNSPLHF

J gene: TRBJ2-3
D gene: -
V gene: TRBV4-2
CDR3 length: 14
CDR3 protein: CASSQGLAPDTQYF

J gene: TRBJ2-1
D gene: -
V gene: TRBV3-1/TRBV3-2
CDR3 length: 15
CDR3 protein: CASSPLASSYNEQFF

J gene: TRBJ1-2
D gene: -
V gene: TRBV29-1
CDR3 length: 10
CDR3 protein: CSVAQAGYTF

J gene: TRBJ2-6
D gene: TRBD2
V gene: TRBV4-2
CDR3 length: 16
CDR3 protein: CASSPGGPGGANVLTF

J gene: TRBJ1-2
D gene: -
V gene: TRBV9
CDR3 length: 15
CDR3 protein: CASSVDDRDDEGYTF

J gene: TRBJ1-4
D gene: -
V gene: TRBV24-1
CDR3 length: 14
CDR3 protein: CATSDGQGGEKLFF

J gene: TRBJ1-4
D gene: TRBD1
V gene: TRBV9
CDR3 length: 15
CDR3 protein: CASSGTRGLSEKLFF

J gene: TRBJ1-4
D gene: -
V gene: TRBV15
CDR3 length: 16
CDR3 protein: CATSSSGAKGPRKLFF

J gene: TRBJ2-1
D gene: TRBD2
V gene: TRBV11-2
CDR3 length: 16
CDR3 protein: CASSTLRTSGYNEQFF

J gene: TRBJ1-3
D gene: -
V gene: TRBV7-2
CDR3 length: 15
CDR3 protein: CASSLQAGAGNTIYF

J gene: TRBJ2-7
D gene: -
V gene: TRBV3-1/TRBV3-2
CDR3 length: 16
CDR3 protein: CASSQFRQGPKDEQYF

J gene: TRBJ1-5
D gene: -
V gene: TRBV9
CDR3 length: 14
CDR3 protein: CASSPTGLNQPQHF

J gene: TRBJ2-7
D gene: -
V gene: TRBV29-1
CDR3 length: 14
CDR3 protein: CSVADSPFSYEQYF

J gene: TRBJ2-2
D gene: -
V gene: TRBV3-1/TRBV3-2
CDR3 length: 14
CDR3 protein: CASSRDTNTGELFF

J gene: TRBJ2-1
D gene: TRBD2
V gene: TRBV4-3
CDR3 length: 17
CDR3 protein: CASSQDAGGQPYNEQFF

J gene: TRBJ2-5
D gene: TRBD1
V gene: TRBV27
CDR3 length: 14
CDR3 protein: CASSQDRGGETQYF

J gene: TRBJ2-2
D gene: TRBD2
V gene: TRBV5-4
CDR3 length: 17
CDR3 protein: CASSTSGGLANTGELFF

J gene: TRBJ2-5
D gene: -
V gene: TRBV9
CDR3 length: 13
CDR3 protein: CASSVGGWETQYF

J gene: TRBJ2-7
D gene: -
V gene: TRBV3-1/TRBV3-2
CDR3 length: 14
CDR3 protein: CASSQAGQGYEQYF

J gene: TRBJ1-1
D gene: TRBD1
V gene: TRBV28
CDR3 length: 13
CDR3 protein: CASSLDRGREAFF

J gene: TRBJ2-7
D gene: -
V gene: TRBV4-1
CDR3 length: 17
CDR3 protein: CASSQAEIGGSSYEQYF

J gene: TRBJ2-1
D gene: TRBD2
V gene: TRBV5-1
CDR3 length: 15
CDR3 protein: CASSLSLAGDNEQFF

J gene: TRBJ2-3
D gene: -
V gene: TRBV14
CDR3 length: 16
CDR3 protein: CASSQDGSFARDTQYF

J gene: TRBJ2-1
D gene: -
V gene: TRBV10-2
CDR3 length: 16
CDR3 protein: CASSPRTEDPYNEQFF

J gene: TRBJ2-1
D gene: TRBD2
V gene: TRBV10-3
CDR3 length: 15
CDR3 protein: CATDTLAGDNNEQFF

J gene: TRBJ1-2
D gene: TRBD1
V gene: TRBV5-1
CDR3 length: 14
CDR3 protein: CASSFSTGGYGYTF

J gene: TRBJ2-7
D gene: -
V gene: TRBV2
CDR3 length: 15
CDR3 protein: CASSDRSQRPYEQYF

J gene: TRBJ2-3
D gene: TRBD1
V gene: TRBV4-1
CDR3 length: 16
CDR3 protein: CASSQVGDRLTDTQYF

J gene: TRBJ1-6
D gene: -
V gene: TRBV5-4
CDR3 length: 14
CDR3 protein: CASSPGQSYSPLHF

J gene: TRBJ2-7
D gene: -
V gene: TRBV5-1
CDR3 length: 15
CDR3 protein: CASSLGAGLTYEQYF

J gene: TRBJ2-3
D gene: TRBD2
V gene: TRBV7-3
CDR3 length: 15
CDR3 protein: CASSLIAGEADTQYF

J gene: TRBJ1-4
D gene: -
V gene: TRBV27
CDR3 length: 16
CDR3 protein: CASSLTPAVGSEKLFF

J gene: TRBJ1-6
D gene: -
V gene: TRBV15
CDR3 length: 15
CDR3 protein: CATSRDLGVNSPLHF